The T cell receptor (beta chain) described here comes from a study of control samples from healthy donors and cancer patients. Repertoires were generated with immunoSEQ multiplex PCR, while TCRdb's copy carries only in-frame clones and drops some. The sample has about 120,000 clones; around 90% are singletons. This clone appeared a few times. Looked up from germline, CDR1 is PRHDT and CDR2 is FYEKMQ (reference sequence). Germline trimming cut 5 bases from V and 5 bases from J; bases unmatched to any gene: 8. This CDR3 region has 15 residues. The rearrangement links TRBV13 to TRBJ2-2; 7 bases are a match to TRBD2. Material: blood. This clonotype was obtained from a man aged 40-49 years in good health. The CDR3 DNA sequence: TGTGCCAGCAGCCCACGCGGGGGTAGGACCGGGGAGCTGTTTTTT. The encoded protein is CASSPRGGRTGELFF.